This T cell receptor (beta chain) derives from a study of blood T cell repertoires in COVID-19. CDR3 length: 11 amino acids. Germline CDR1 reads LNHDA; CDR2 reads SQIVND (reference sequence). The V end lost 8 bases, the J end lost 7 bases, and 11 bases lay between the germline ends. Only in-frame clones appear in the TCRdb table, and some are missing; sequencing was by immunoSEQ multiplex PCR. The sample includes around 170,000 clones, 80% to 90% of them seen just once. The specimen was PBMCs or T cells enriched from blood (not recorded which). This receptor was taken from a woman aged 18 to 35 who had recovered from COVID-19. The V call is TRBV19, the J call TRBJ1-2; D unclear. CDR3 in DNA: TGTGCCAGTCGGTCCGCGGGTGGCTACACCTTC. Its protein product is CASRSAGGYTF. The variable domain in full, completed from reference TRBV19 and TRBJ1-2, reads DGGITQSPKYLFRKEGQNVTLSCEQNLNHDAMYWYRQDPGQGLRLIYYSQIVNDFQKGDIAEGYSVSREKKESFPLTVTSAQKNPTAFYLCASRSAGGYTFGSGTRLTVV.